This T cell receptor beta chain was obtained from a study of a mutant IDH1 vaccine in newly diagnosed glioma. Study-level information: Vaccine administration was initiated 4-6 weeks following radiotherapy alone, or with temozolomide cycles.

Time point meaning: week 5, during vaccination. Doses comprised 300 ug of mutant IDH1 20-mer peptide each, plus topical imiquimod. Newly diagnosed WHO grade 3 or 4 IDH1-mutant, ATRX-lost astrocytomas were identified in the donors. On this clone: Its antigen is as yet unknown.

CDR3 size: 14 residues. Germline CDR1 reads SGHRS; CDR2 reads YFSETQ. With 0 bases removed from V and 7 bases from J, the gap between germline ends came to 11 bases. Method: immunoSEQ multiplex PCR; TCRdb's copy keeps in-frame clones and lacks some. The sample records under 30,000 clones, 77% being singletons. The source was PBMCs, collected from a glioma patient whose treatment included an IDH1 peptide vaccine. The TCR sequence derives from a man in his forties with glioma. This chain uses TRBV5-1 with TRBJ2-1; TRBD1 or TRBD2 may be the D gene (5 bases each). The DNA of the CDR3 is TGCGCCAGCAGCTTGGACGGGAAGGGGAATGAGCAGTTCTTC. Protein product: CASSLDGKGNEQFF.